This record covers a single TCR beta chain. Its antigen target is currently unknown. No qualities accompany the bases; no much larger clone lies one base away. This sample is drawn from a study of blood T cell repertoires in COVID-19 (dated by TCRdb to 2018 to 2021). Describing the broader study: Samples covering the acute and convalescent phases of COVID-19 were provided by collaborators in the United States, Italy and Spain. The material from the prospective study consisted of cDNA or gDNA derived from T cells, B-cell-depleted T cells, or PBMCs. Subjects who had been exposed to COVID-19, were actively infected with it, or had recovered from it provided the deeply sampled blood TCRbeta repertoires that made up the dataset. The repertoires were released in a freely available public database meant as a resource for research on the immune response to SARS-CoV-2. Samples came from the ongoing ImmuneRACE study (first 160 participants) plus 1,254 subjects from 6 global collaborators. Sample metadata almost always included a de-identified subject ID, COVID-19 status, age in years and sex. Where available, HLA class I and class II types were obtained from metadata supplied by the sample provider rather than from assay-based typing.

TCRbeta CDR3 regions were amplified from genomic DNA by means of the immunoSEQ Assay, a bias-controlled multiplex PCR. As for the original processing: Within the assay, amplification of reference gene primers was used to estimate how many nucleated cells each sample contained. To quantify the absolute abundance of each unique TCRbeta CDR3 rearrangement, sequence reads were collapsed and filtered. Productive Simpson clonality was computed per sample as the square root of Simpson's diversity index over productive rearrangements. In its TCRdb copy, this immuneACCESS table keeps in-frame sequences only and misses some clones. Where compared with another copy, unresolved V genes explain less than half of these, and the others have no known cause. D and trimming were read from the DNA, whereas the V and J calls and clone size are those reported in that table. Counted in this sample were about 160,000 clones; roughly 80% of them appeared once. Roughly 5% of the sample belongs to the ten largest clones.

In the prospective study, participants were about 18 to 90 years old, resided in around 25 geographic areas of the United States, and were enrolled through a virtual design. In the prospective study, participants were assigned to cohorts based on the clinical history participants reported in a screening survey and a study questionnaire. Each participant in the prospective study had whole blood, serum and a nasopharyngeal or oropharyngeal swab collected by mobile phlebotomists. Over a 2-month period, participants in the prospective study had the option of providing additional blood draws and questionnaires. Prospective study blood samples were shipped either frozen or at room temperature before DNA extraction. Overall results and qualifications from the work: How much clinical and demographic metadata was included differed by source and by participant, and the metadata was provided uncurated.

Sample: PBMCs or T cells enriched from blood (not recorded which). This clonotype originated in a woman aged 40 to 50 with acute COVID-19.

The CDR3 in this case is CATSREGGGPGNIQYF. The DNA sequence follows: TGTGCCACCAGCAGAGAAGGGGGAGGGCCAGGGAACATTCAGTACTTC. The sequence links TRBV15 to TRBJ2-4; the D gene is possibly TRBD2, with 7 bases matching. V is clipped by 0 bases and J by 7 bases, and the sequence between their germline boundaries is 16 bases long. The cysteine opens and the phenylalanine closes a CDR3 of 16 amino acids. Only the CDR3 portion is preserved as DNA: 48 bases, with reading frame beginning at the first base. CDR1 LNHNV and CDR2 YYDKDF are derived from the germline V gene (reference sequence).